This T cell receptor beta chain was captured in a study of blood T cell repertoires in COVID-19. Looking at the study overall: Material from acute and convalescent COVID-19 was sourced from the United States, Italy and Spain.

Study processing details: The assay estimated nucleated cells by amplifying reference gene primers. TCRdb keeps only in-frame clones here, not all; method: immunoSEQ multiplex PCR. That table gives V, J and clone size, and the DNA gave D and trimming. The repertoire includes about 65,000 clones, over 85% of them detected once, and 1.3% sits in the top ten. This clone was observed a few times. CDR1 and CDR2 (germline): SGHRS, YFSETQ. The CDR3 runs 15 residues. The trim removed 2 bases at V and 5 bases at J, leaving 8 bases unmatched. The clonotype comes from a man aged 55 to 70 with acute or convalescent COVID-19. The sequenced sample was peripheral blood. The chain links TRBV5-1 to TRBJ2-7; 9 nucleotides agree with TRBD1. The CDR3, as DNA: TGCGCCAGCAGCTTCGGTGGGACAGGGATAGACGAGCAGTACTTC. Protein: CASSFGGTGIDEQYF.